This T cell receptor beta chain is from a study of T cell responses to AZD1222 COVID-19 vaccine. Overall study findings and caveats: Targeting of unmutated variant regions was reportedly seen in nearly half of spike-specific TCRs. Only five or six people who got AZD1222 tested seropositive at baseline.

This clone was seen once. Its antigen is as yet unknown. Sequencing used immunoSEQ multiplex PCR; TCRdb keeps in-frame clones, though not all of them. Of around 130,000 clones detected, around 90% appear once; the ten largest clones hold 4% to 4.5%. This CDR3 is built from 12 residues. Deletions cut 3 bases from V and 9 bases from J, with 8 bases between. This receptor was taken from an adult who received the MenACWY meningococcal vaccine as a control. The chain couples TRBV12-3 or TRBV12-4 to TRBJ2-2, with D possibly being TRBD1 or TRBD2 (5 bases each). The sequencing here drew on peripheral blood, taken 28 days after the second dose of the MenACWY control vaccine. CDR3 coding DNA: TGTGCCAGCAGTTTGGGGGTCCGGGAGCTGTTTTTT. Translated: CASSLGVRELFF.